This TCR beta chain emerged from a study of CD8 T cells in ankylosing spondylitis (dated by TCRdb to about 2017). Some background on the complete study: The study profiled T cell receptor beta repertoires in healthy donors and ankylosing spondylitis patients to find disease-linked TCR variants. In total, the full study cohort was made up of roughly 110 healthy donors and roughly 27 ankylosing spondylitis patients. Peripheral blood was sampled, and synovial fluid was additionally collected from ankylosing spondylitis patients. On the study overall, not on this receptor specifically: A CD8+ phenotype was shown by the disease-linked clones, which were found at relatively low frequencies in peripheral blood. Blood from ankylosing spondylitis patients appeared to be characterized by a TCR beta motif made up of under ten highly homologous amino acid variants. Some motif variants had previously been reported in the synovial fluid and blood of reactive arthritis patients, which suggests shared mechanisms of disease initiation. Significant enrichment of the disease-linked clones was reported in matched synovial fluid samples from ankylosing spondylitis patients.

TCRdb lists the instrument as Illumina HiSeq 2500. TCR beta libraries were prepared by quantitative 5'-RACE with molecular barcodes. The paper's data handling went like this. A new computational method based on a probabilistic model of VDJ rearrangement was used to identify disease-linked TCR variants. TCRdb itself trimmed the public reads at Q25 with fastp, ran MiXCR and retained productive beta chains. Here each entry gathers all rows of one CDR3 protein and keeps the most common genes and DNA. The V and J calls were not made by the authors but by TCRdb's processing. The sample includes 35,000 to 50,000 distinct CDR3 sequences, with 4% observed a single time. The top ten hold about 4% of the sample. Turning to this clonotype: The target of this receptor is not known. Base qualities are missing; no much larger clone stands one base away.

The specimen was blood, either unsorted or a sorted T cell fraction (not recorded which). The clonotype comes from a female donor with ankylosing spondylitis or in good health (not recorded which).

The DNA sequence is as follows: TGTGCCAGCAGCTGGGACAGCATGAACACTGAAGCTTTCTTT. Its protein product is CASSWDSMNTEAFF. The rearranged chain carries TRBV9 and TRBJ1-1, with 7 central nucleotides matching TRBD1. Based on the germline V gene, the CDR1 and CDR2 sequences are SGDLS and YYNGEE. At the junction V is shortened by 4 bases and J by 0 bases; bases outside the gene matches: 3. Including cysteine and phenylalanine, the CDR3 has 14 amino acids. The DNA shown is the 42-base CDR3, in frame from base 1.